This T cell receptor beta chain was captured by sequencing in a study of blood T cell repertoires in COVID-19. Whole-study context: Acute and convalescent COVID-19 samples came from the United States, Italy and Spain. From T cells, B-cell-depleted T cells, or PBMCs came the material, which was cDNA or gDNA.

Per the original data handling: For nucleated cells, counts were estimated from reference gene primer amplification. Method: immunoSEQ multiplex PCR; TCRdb's copy keeps in-frame clones and lacks some. V, J and clone size are taken as reported in that table, and D and trimming were inferred from the DNA itself. The table includes 40,000 to 60,000 clones, 65% to 90% detected once. Germline CDR1 is SGHDT and CDR2 is YYEEEE. V lost 1 base, J lost 4 bases, and 15 bases lay in between. The length of the CDR3 is 16 residues. The sequenced material came from peripheral blood. The origin of this receptor is a woman of 80 years or more with COVID-19, enrolled during active disease. V usage is TRBV5-6 and J usage is TRBJ2-1; D is ambiguous. The CDR3, as DNA: TGTGCCAGCAGCTTGTATAGGATAGCAAATTACAATGAGCAGTTCTTC. As protein: CASSLYRIANYNEQFF.